Judged by abundance, the clone carrying this T cell receptor (beta chain) is medium-sized (0.01 to 0.1%). What it binds is unknown. V lost 7 bases and J 4 bases, leaving 11 bases between the germline ends. There are 14 residues in the CDR3. Using 32 V and 13 J primers, multiplex PCR amplified TCR beta CDR3. TCRdb reprocessed the multiplex PCR reads via MiXCR and lists one record per CDR3 protein. The data contain about 6,000 distinct CDR3 sequences, about a fifth of them singletons. TCRs were amplified from roughly 650 ng gDNA of bulk tumor per sample. Biopsy collection occurred during surgery, with several far-apart biopsies per primary tumor. The patients were newly diagnosed with non-small cell lung cancer, had not been treated, and had curative surgery. This record comes from a study of immune heterogeneity within non-small cell lung tumors. Regarding the study as a whole: High-frequency clones unique to single sites coexisted with identical dominant CDR3 beta clonotypes that recurred across tumor sites within a patient.

The TCR comes from a man between 60 and 75 years old with non-small cell lung cancer. The sequencing sample was made of lung tumor tissue. The J gene is TRBJ1-6, the V gene TRBV12-3 or TRBV12-4; D is perhaps TRBD1 (6 bases). In nucleotides, the CDR3 is TGTGCCAGCACCCAACAGGGTTATAATTCACCCCTCCACTTT. Translated: CASTQQGYNSPLHF.